This passage covers 24 T cell receptor beta chains from one sample sequenced in a study of cytomegalovirus exposure and HLA in healthy donors. Vbeta (60) and Jbeta (13) primers were used in the PCR. The repertoire was sequenced with immunoSEQ multiplex PCR; TCRdb's copy has only in-frame clones and lacks some. The sample has tens of thousands of clones, roughly 82% seen once. The sequencing input was PBMCs. These receptors were taken from a man younger than 30 in good health and CMV-seronegative.

This clone was seen a few times. The genes are TRBV7-2 and TRBJ1-1; no clear D. V was trimmed by 5 bases and J by 7 bases, leaving 14 bases between them. Germline CDR1 SGHTA, CDR2 FQGNSA. This CDR3 is built from 13 residues. The CDR3 sequence: CASSLGGVYEAFF. CDR3 nucleotides: TGTGCCAGCAGCCTAGGAGGTGTTTATGAAGCTTTCTTT.

V usage is TRBV15 and J usage is TRBJ2-3; no definite D call. CDR1 is LNHNV and CDR2 is YYDKDF in the germline V gene (reference sequence). This CDR3 is 15 amino acids long. Trimming left V 1 base short and J 2 bases short, with 10 bases between. The CDR3 sequence is CATSRAAADTDTQYF. In DNA form, the CDR3 reads TGTGCCACCAGCAGAGCCGCCGCGGACACAGATACGCAGTATTTT.

This clone occurred a few times. The gene calls are TRBV4-2 and TRBJ2-6; D not resolved. The V gene lost 1 base and the J gene lost 3 bases, with 10 bases spanning the gap. Germline V gene sequence: CDR1 LGHNA, CDR2 YNFKEQ. This CDR3 has 16 residues. For the CDR3, the DNA is TGTGCCAGCAGCCAAGCTGGCATCTTTGGGGCCAACGTCCTGACTTTC. As protein: CASSQAGIFGANVLTF.

V and J are TRBV4-2 and TRBJ2-7; TRBD1 agrees at 7 bases. Unmatched junction bases numbered 7, after V lost 0 bases and J lost 5 bases. Germline values: CDR1 LGHNA, CDR2 YNFKEQ. The CDR3 spans 15 residues. CDR3 coding DNA: TGTGCCAGCAGCCAAGAAGGGGGACAGCAAAACGAGCAGTACTTC. Amino acids: CASSQEGGQQNEQYF.

The V and J genes are TRBV4-1 and TRBJ2-3; TRBD1 matches at 11 bases. The CDR3 sequence is 17 residues long. V shed 1 base, J shed 1 base, and the junction held 4 bases outside the gene matches. Germline loops: CDR1 MGHRA, CDR2 YSYEKL. The chain's CDR3 is CASSQVGQGGGTDTQYF. CDR3 nucleotide sequence: TGCGCCAGCAGCCAAGTGGGACAGGGGGGGGGCACAGATACGCAGTATTTT.

The CDR3 DNA is TGTGCCAGCAGCCTGGACAGGACTGGGGCCAACGTCCTGACTTTC. This encodes CASSLDRTGANVLTF. V usage is TRBV28 and J usage is TRBJ2-6; 7 nucleotides match TRBD1. Germline values: CDR1 MDHEN, CDR2 SYDVKM. The CDR3 loop spans 15 amino acids. The V gene end was trimmed by 6 bases and the J gene end by 2 bases; junction bases not matched to a gene: 4.

This chain joins TRBV7-2 and TRBJ2-5; TRBD2 matches at 10 bases. The V and J ends lost 4 bases and 5 bases, in that order; junction bases with no gene match: 4. CDR1 is SGHTA, CDR2 FQGNSA, per germline. This CDR3 comprises 14 residues. This CDR3 is CASSSVLAGETQYF. The CDR3 DNA sequence: TGTGCCAGCAGCTCAGTACTAGCGGGGGAGACCCAGTACTTC.

This chain uses TRBV28 with TRBJ1-2; 10 nucleotides match TRBD1. The junction had 1 base not matched to a gene; V was cut back by 2 bases and J by 1 base. Germline loops: CDR1 MDHEN, CDR2 SYDVKM. The CDR3 totals 15 residues. DNA of the CDR3: TGTGCCAGCAGTTTAAGGGACAGGGGTAACTATGGCTACACCTTC. It codes for CASSLRDRGNYGYTF.

Only a few counts were recorded for this clone. The chain combines TRBV5-1 with TRBJ2-1; the match to TRBD1 covers 10 bases. The CDR3 runs 15 residues. V shed 2 bases and J 9 bases; nucleotides not matched to a gene: 8. In germline, CDR1 is SGHRS, CDR2 YFSETQ. The CDR3 here is CASSFRQGAAAEQFF. CDR3 nucleotide sequence: TGCGCCAGCAGCTTCCGACAGGGGGCAGCTGCTGAGCAGTTCTTC. Full variable domain (remainder filled in from reference TRBV5-1 and TRBJ2-1): KAGVTQTPRYLIKTRGQQVTLSCSPISGHRSVSWYQQTPGQGLQFLFEYFSETQRNKGNFPGRFSGRQFSNSRSEMNVSTLELGDSALYLCASSFRQGAAAEQFFGPGTRLTVL.

This clone was detected once. The rearrangement uses TRBV28 and TRBJ2-7, with D unclear. Trimming took off 11 bases at V and 4 bases at J, with 24 bases between the two ends. Germline CDR1 is MDHEN and CDR2 is SYDVKM. The CDR3 sequence is 15 residues long. The CDR3 region has the DNA TGTGCCTCCACCACCCTAGGCCGTCTTTCGTACGAGCAGTACTTC. Residues: CASTTLGRLSYEQYF.

This chain joins TRBV5-4 and TRBJ2-7; TRBD1 matches at 7 bases. The CDR3 covers 14 residues. Germline assignment: CDR1 SGHNT and CDR2 YYREEE (reference sequence). The junction had 11 bases not matched to a gene; V was cut back by 6 bases and J by 5 bases. The CDR3 bases are TGTGCCAGCACCCGACCGGACAGGTCCCACGAGCAGTACTTC. Its translation: CASTRPDRSHEQYF.

This chain uses TRBV11-2 with TRBJ2-7, with TRBD2 as a possible D gene (6 bases). Germline CDR1 SGHAT, CDR2 FQNNGV. The length of the CDR3 is 11 residues. The V gene lost 6 bases and the J gene lost 9 bases, with 12 bases spanning the gap. The CDR3 DNA reads as TGTGCCAGCAGGTCCCGGGAGTTGCAGTACTTC. It translates to CASRSRELQYF.

Only one count was recorded for this clone. V gene TRBV19 combines with J gene TRBJ2-1; D is perhaps TRBD2 (5 bases). Germline loops: CDR1 LNHDA, CDR2 SQIVND (reference sequence). V shed 2 bases and J shed 0 bases, with 11 bases lying between them. This CDR3 contains 16 residues. The CDR3 nucleotides are TGTGCCAGTAGTATACTTCGAGGGAGCTCCTACAATGAGCAGTTCTTC. Its translation: CASSILRGSSYNEQFF.

The chain recombines TRBV7-9 with TRBJ2-7; 9 positions match TRBD1. The germline CDR1 and CDR2 sequences are SEHNR and FQNEAQ (reference sequence). Trimming at V came to 5 bases and at J to 3 bases, leaving 5 bases not matched to a gene. The CDR3 sequence is 14 residues long. The CDR3 coding sequence is TGTGCCAGCAGCCCTCCGGACAGGGGCTACGAGCAGTACTTC. Translated, it gives CASSPPDRGYEQYF.

This sequence joins TRBV7-2 and TRBJ2-7, with 13 bases that match TRBD2. The length of the CDR3 is 14 residues. Trimming took 5 bases from V and 13 from J; bases not matched to a gene: 11. Germline V CDR1 and CDR2: SGHTA, FQGNSA. The CDR3: CASSPGGTSGAPYF. The CDR3 coding sequence is TGTGCCAGCAGCCCCGGGGGGACTAGCGGGGCCCCCTACTTC.

V gene TRBV7-3 combines with J gene TRBJ2-3; the match to TRBD2 covers 15 bases. V shed 5 bases and J 0 bases; nucleotides not matched to a gene: 6. Looked up from germline, CDR1 is SGHTA and CDR2 is FQGTGA. The CDR3 has 18 residues. The CDR3 loop reads CASSPGLAGGPSTDTQYF. The CDR3 nucleotides read TGTGCCAGCAGCCCTGGACTAGCGGGAGGGCCTAGCACAGATACGCAGTATTTT.

The chain recombines TRBV10-2 with TRBJ2-2, with 14 bases matching TRBD2. V lost 6 bases, J lost 5 bases, and 2 bases stayed unmatched. This CDR3 spans 15 amino acids. The germline gives CDR1 WSHSY, CDR2 SAAADI. DNA for the CDR3: TGCGCCAGCAGAGGGACTAGCGGGAGAACCGGGGAGCTGTTTTTT. Amino acids: CASRGTSGRTGELFF.

V and J are TRBV6-8 and TRBJ1-5; D is ambiguous. The CDR3 has 14 amino acids. The germline CDR1 and CDR2 sequences are MNHGY and SAAAGT. V was clipped by 7 bases and J by 4 bases, with 14 bases between them. This CDR3 is CASTQNKFNQPQHF. DNA of the CDR3: TGTGCCAGCACCCAGAACAAATTTAATCAGCCCCAGCATTTT.

The chain has TRBV6-1 and TRBJ2-7, with 10 bases that match TRBD1. V was pared by 7 bases and J by 3 bases, with 9 bases of the junction left unmatched. The CDR3 has 15 residues. In germline, CDR1 is MNHNS, CDR2 SASEGT. The DNA for the CDR3 is TGTGCCAGCATGGAAGGACAGGGGGTTATCTACGAGCAGTACTTC. Translation: CASMEGQGVIYEQYF.

V is TRBV5-8 and J is TRBJ2-5; 9 nucleotides agree with TRBD1. The length of the CDR3 is 15 residues. V trimming: 3 bases; J trimming: 2 bases; junction bases outside the gene matches: 5. Germline V gives CDR1 SGHTS, CDR2 YDEGEE. CDR3 coding DNA: TGTGCCAGCAGCTGGAGCGACAGGGGGCAAGAGACCCAGTACTTC. Protein: CASSWSDRGQETQYF. The complete variable domain, with remaining parts taken from reference TRBV5-8 and TRBJ2-5, reads EAGVTQSPTHLIKTRGQQATLRCSPISGHTSVYWYQQALGLGLQFLLWYDEGEERNRGNFPPRFSGRQFPNYSSELNVNALELEDSALYLCASSWSDRGQETQYFGPGTRLLVL.

The chain carries TRBV10-3 and TRBJ1-2; D remains ambiguous. Germline V lookup: CDR1 ENHRY, CDR2 SYGVKD. V was cut by 0 bases and J by 8 bases, with 16 bases left in between. The length of the CDR3 is 15 residues. CDR3 in DNA: TGTGCCATCAGTGAGTCATTATCCGGGATTGGAGGCTACACCTTC. Residues: CAISESLSGIGGYTF.

The chain is built from TRBV28 and TRBJ2-5; 8 bases match TRBD1. V shed 5 bases and J 8 bases; nucleotides not matched to a gene: 7. The CDR3 is made up of 13 amino acids. Germline V gene lookup returns CDR1 MDHEN and CDR2 SYDVKM. Here the CDR3 DNA reads TGTGCCAGCAGTCGACAGGGGCCCCGAACCCAGTACTTC. It codes for CASSRQGPRTQYF.

The V gene is TRBV7-2, the J gene TRBJ2-7, with no clear D. Trimming pared 1 base from V and 5 bases from J, leaving 6 bases between. The CDR3 spans 12 residues. Looked up from germline, CDR1 is SGHTA and CDR2 is FQGNSA. CDR3 sequence: CASSLVFHEQYF. CDR3 coding DNA: TGTGCCAGCAGCTTAGTCTTCCACGAGCAGTACTTC.

The rearrangement joins TRBV7-2 to TRBJ2-7; 8 nucleotides match TRBD2. The CDR3 extends over 18 amino acids. Germline-derived CDR1 and CDR2 are SGHTA and FQGNSA. V was clipped by 0 bases and J by 0 bases; unmatched bases: 10. In DNA, the CDR3 is TGTGCCAGCAGCTTAGCAGCGCTAGCGGGTGCCCACTCCTACGAGCAGTACTTC. The encoded protein is CASSLAALAGAHSYEQYF.